This T cell receptor beta chain was recovered during a study of T cell responses to AZD1222 COVID-19 vaccine. Study details: Pooling was applied to second doses at about 4 or about 12 weeks.

General study results and limits: Clonal diversity was possibly underestimated; the donors were predominantly white British and more often female. Mapped onto spike, vaccine-associated CD4 TCRs spanned it and were dominant at 160-218 and 743-854. Close to half of spike-specific TCRs reportedly recognize unmutated variant regions.

Details on this clone: Its antigen is not identified.

The CDR3 sequence is 14 residues long. Germline CDR1 KGHDR, CDR2 SFDVKD. V was cut by 5 bases and J by 8 bases, with 17 bases left in between. TCRdb's table, derived via immunoSEQ multiplex PCR, lists solely in-frame clones and lacks some. The table lists 150,000 to 200,000 clones, around 94% of them singletons. The clonotype originates from an adult in good health. The input for sequencing was peripheral blood, taken on day 0 of AZD1222 vaccination. The V call is TRBV24-1, the J call TRBJ1-2; D may be TRBD1 (6 bases). As DNA, the CDR3 is TGTGCCACCAGTGCCGCCGACAGGAATCGCGGCTACACCTTC. Translating it yields CATSAADRNRGYTF.